Below are 18 T cell receptor beta chains sequenced from a single sample in a study of T cells in Graves' hyperthyroidism and ophthalmopathy. Researchers took RNA transcripts and amplified the TCR beta CDR3 regions from them. When the TCR CDR3 underwent first-round RT-PCR, the HTBI primer set was used. TCRdb independently ran MiXCR on the multiplex PCR reads; one entry per CDR3 protein. In the table there are fewer than 750,000 distinct CDR3 sequences, about 15% of which are singletons. Sequenced sample: blood. All receptors derive from a woman aged 45-65 years with Graves' ophthalmopathy.

V usage is TRBV6-1 and J usage is TRBJ1-2; TRBD1 might be the D (6 bases). The length of the CDR3 is 14 residues. V lost 4 bases to trimming and J lost 4 bases, with 13 bases between them. Germline CDR1 is MNHNS and CDR2 is SASEGT. The CDR3 DNA sequence: TGTGCCAGCAGTGTTCGGACAGAGGCCTATGGCTACACCTTC. It translates to CASSVRTEAYGYTF.

The chain carries TRBV20-1 and TRBJ2-5; D not certain. V lost 3 bases, J lost 5 bases, and 10 bases lay in between. The CDR3 contains 12 residues. Per the germline V gene, CDR1 is DFQATT and CDR2 is SNEGSKA (reference sequence). The CDR3: CSASSIGETQYF. DNA of the CDR3: TGCAGTGCTAGTTCGATTGGGGAGACCCAGTACTTC.

This clonotype occurred a few times. The chain is built from TRBV3-1 and TRBJ2-1; no reliable D call. The germline CDR1 and CDR2 sequences are LGHDT and YNNKEL (reference sequence). CDR3 length: 15 amino acids. Deletions cut 6 bases from V and 4 bases from J, with 16 bases between. The CDR3 DNA sequence: TGTGCCAGCAGTCATAGAGGCGCCGGGTACAATGAGCAGTTCTTC. It specifies CASSHRGAGYNEQFF.

The sample holds many counts of this clonotype. The CDR3 nucleotides are TGTGCCAGCAGTTTATTGGTAGCGGGAGGTGCCTACGAGCAGTACTTC. Its translation is CASSLLVAGGAYEQYF. The chain uses TRBV27 and TRBJ2-7; 10 nucleotides match TRBD2. Trimming cost V 1 base and J 2 bases; bases outside gene matches: 5. Germline CDR1 reads MNHEY; CDR2 reads SMNVEV (reference sequence). The CDR3 totals 16 residues.

This clonotype was observed a handful of times. The chain recombines TRBV7-9 with TRBJ1-5; D unresolved. The ends were cut back, 5 bases at V and 3 bases at J, with 11 bases in the middle. CDR1 is SEHNR and CDR2 is FQNEAQ in the germline V gene (reference sequence). The CDR3 has 14 amino acids. CDR3 sequence: CASSVPETNQPQHF. The CDR3 coding sequence is TGTGCCAGCAGCGTTCCGGAAACCAATCAGCCCCAGCATTTT.

This clonotype has at least ten counts. The chain has TRBV5-1 and TRBJ2-7; D remains unclear. V lost 4 bases and J lost 2, with 10 bases in between. The CDR3 extends over 13 amino acids. The germline V gene has CDR1 SGHRS and CDR2 YFSETQ. Here the CDR3 reads CASSMIYTYEQYF. CDR3 DNA: TGCGCCAGCAGCATGATATATACCTACGAGCAGTACTTC.

This clonotype was counted ten times or more. This chain uses TRBV20-1 with TRBJ2-7, with D possibly being TRBD2 (6 bases). Trimming removed 2 bases from V and 6 bases from J, with 11 bases in between. This CDR3 spans 12 amino acids. Germline CDR1 DFQATT, CDR2 SNEGSKA (reference sequence). CDR3 sequence: CSARSGGTEQYF. The CDR3 nucleotides are TGCAGTGCTAGATCGGGCGGGACCGAGCAGTACTTC.

The sample holds many counts of this clonotype. The genes are TRBV7-9 and TRBJ2-1; 7 bases map to TRBD2. Germline CDR1 SEHNR, CDR2 FQNEAQ (reference sequence). Trimming cost V 4 bases and J 2 bases; bases outside gene matches: 11. CDR3 length: 17 amino acids. The CDR3 here is CASSSPNFAGAYNEQFF. CDR3 in DNA: TGTGCCAGCAGCTCCCCTAACTTTGCGGGGGCCTACAATGAGCAGTTCTTC.

V gene TRBV2 combines with J gene TRBJ2-5; TRBD2 matches 12 bases. V lost 6 bases to trimming and J lost 6 bases; unmatched junction nucleotides: 11. The CDR3 has 16 amino acids. The germline CDR1 and CDR2 sequences are SNHLY and FYNNEI. The CDR3 spells CASSPRLAGVLKTQYF. The CDR3 region has the DNA TGTGCCAGCAGCCCTAGACTAGCGGGAGTTTTAAAGACCCAGTACTTC. The whole variable domain, filled in from reference TRBV2 and TRBJ2-5, reads EPEVTQTPSHQVTQMGQEVILRCVPISNHLYFYWYRQILGQKVEFLVSFYNNEISEKSEIFDDQFSVERPDGSNFTLKIRSTKLEDSAMYFCASSPRLAGVLKTQYFGPGTRLLVL.

At least ten counts were recorded for this clonotype. The chain joins TRBV11-3 to TRBJ2-2, with a weak D call TRBD2 (6 bases). The CDR3 is 18 residues long. The germline CDR1 and CDR2 sequences are SGHNT and YENEEA. V was pared by 4 bases and J by 6 bases, with 24 bases between. The chain's CDR3 is CASSYERGGGIGSGELFF. In nucleotides, the CDR3 is TGTGCCAGCAGCTACGAGAGGGGAGGCGGGATAGGTTCCGGGGAGCTGTTTTTT.

This clonotype showed up many times. The chain uses TRBV12-3 or TRBV12-4 and TRBJ1-5; D is possibly TRBD1 (5 bases). The CDR3 runs to 14 residues. V was cut by 3 bases and J by 6 bases, with 12 bases left in between. In nucleotides, the CDR3 is TGTGCCAGCAGTTTTGGTATGGGGCGTCAGCCCCAGCATTTT. Its translation: CASSFGMGRQPQHF.

This clonotype occurred a few times. The chain couples TRBV9 to TRBJ2-3; D is uncertain. V gave up 3 bases and J gave up 0 bases, with 14 bases separating them. The CDR3 loop spans 16 amino acids. Germline V gives CDR1 SGDLS, CDR2 YYNGEE. CDR3 amino acids: CASSAESGTSTDTQYF. As DNA, the CDR3 is TGTGCCAGCAGCGCGGAGTCTGGAACTAGCACAGATACGCAGTATTTT.

The chain combines TRBV20-1 with TRBJ2-2; TRBD2 agrees at 10 bases. There are 18 residues in the CDR3. From germline, CDR1 is DFQATT and CDR2 SNEGSKA (reference sequence). The V gene end was trimmed by 0 bases and the J gene end by 3 bases; junction bases not matched to a gene: 10. CDR3 in DNA: TGCAGTGCTAGAGATTCATCTAGCGGGAGATGGGACACCGGGGAGCTGTTTTTT. Its protein is CSARDSSSGRWDTGELFF.

This clonotype was observed at least ten times. This chain links TRBV7-2 with TRBJ1-1; D is perhaps TRBD1 (6 bases). V dropped 1 base and J dropped 0 bases, with 12 bases sitting between them. This CDR3 is built from 16 residues. From germline, CDR1 is SGHTA and CDR2 FQGNSA. The CDR3 bases are TGTGCCAGCAGCTTAGAGGGGGGGCTATTGAACACTGAAGCTTTCTTT. Translating it yields CASSLEGGLLNTEAFF.

With respect to this clonotype: A much bigger clone sits one base away, suggesting this may be a read error. V gene TRBV3-1 combines with J gene TRBJ2-2; TRBD2 might be the D (5 bases). Germline loops: CDR1 LGHDT, CDR2 YNNKEL (reference sequence). The CDR3 length is 13 residues. CDR3 sequence: CASNLLDTGELLF. CDR3 coding DNA: TGTGCCAGCAACCTACTAGACACCGGGGAGCTGCTTTTT.

This clonotype was seen more than once but under ten times. The V gene is TRBV25-1, the J gene TRBJ2-1; maybe TRBD2 (5 bases). The CDR3 runs to 13 residues. The germline V and J ends were trimmed by 6 bases and 9 bases, with 15 bases remaining between them. Germline V lookup: CDR1 MGHDK, CDR2 SYGVNS. CDR3 in amino acids: CASSGMFDGEQFF. For the CDR3, the DNA is TGTGCCAGCAGCGGGATGTTTGATGGTGAGCAGTTCTTC.

In its sample, this clonotype was seen many times. The genes are TRBV7-9 and TRBJ2-7; 10 bases are a match to TRBD2. The V and J ends lost 0 bases and 2 bases, in that order; junction bases with no gene match: 7. The CDR3 loop spans 17 amino acids. Germline CDR1 SEHNR, CDR2 FQNEAQ (reference sequence). CDR3 nucleotides: TGTGCCAGCAGCTTAGCCCTAAGGAGCGGGAGGGCCTACGAGCAGTACTTC. Translating it yields CASSLALRSGRAYEQYF.

This clonotype was observed a handful of times. The J gene is TRBJ1-2, the V gene TRBV13; D uncertain. V was pared by 5 bases and J by 7 bases, with 20 bases between. CDR3 length equals 15 residues. In germline, CDR1 is PRHDT, CDR2 FYEKMQ (reference sequence). The CDR3 DNA reads TGTGCCAGCAGCCACACACGATTAAGGTTGGGTGGCTACACCTTC. It is translated as CASSHTRLRLGGYTF.